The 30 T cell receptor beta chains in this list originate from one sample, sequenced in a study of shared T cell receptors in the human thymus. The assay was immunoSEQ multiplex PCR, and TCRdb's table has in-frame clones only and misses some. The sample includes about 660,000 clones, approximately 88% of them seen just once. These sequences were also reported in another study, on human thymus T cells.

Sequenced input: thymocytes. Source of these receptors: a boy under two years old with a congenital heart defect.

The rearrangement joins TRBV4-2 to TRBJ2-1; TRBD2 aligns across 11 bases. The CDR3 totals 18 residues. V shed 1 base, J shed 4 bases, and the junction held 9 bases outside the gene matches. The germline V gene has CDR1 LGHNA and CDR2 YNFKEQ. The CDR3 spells CASSQVRLAGGGYNEQFF. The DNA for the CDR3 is TGTGCCAGCAGCCAAGTTAGGCTAGCGGGAGGTGGTTACAATGAGCAGTTCTTC.

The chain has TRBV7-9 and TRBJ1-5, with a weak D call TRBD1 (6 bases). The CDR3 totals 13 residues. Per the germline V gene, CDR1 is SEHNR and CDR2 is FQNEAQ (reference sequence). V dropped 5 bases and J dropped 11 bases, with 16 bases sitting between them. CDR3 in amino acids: CASSHTGPRAQHF. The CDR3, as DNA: TGTGCCAGCAGCCATACAGGGCCAAGGGCCCAGCATTTT. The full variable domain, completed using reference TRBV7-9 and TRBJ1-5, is DTGVSQNPRHKITKRGQNVTFRCDPISEHNRLYWYRQTLGQGPEFLTYFQNEAQLEKSRLLSDRFSAERPKGSFSTLEIQRTEQGDSAMYLCASSHTGPRAQHFGDGTRLSIL.

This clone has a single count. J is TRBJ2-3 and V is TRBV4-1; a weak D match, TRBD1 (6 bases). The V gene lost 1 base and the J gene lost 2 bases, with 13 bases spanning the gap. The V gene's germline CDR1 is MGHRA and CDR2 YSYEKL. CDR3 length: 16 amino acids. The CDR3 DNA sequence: TGCGCCAGCAGCCAAGCACACCGGGACAACACAGATACGCAGTATTTT. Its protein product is CASSQAHRDNTDTQYF.

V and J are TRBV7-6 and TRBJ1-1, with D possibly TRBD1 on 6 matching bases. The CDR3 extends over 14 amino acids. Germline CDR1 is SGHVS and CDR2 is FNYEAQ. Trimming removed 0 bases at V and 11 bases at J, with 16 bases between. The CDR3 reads CASSLARSGAAAFF. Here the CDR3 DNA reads TGTGCCAGCAGCTTAGCGCGGTCAGGGGCTGCCGCTTTCTTT.

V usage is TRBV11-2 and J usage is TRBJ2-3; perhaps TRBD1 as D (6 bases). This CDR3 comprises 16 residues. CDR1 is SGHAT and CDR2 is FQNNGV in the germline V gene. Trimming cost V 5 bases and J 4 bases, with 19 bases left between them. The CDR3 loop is CASSPRTDRFPDTQYF. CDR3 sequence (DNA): TGTGCCAGCAGCCCACGGACGGACAGATTCCCAGATACGCAGTATTTT. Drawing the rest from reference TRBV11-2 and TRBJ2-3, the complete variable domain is EAGVAQSPRYKIIEKRQSVAFWCNPISGHATLYWYQQILGQGPKLLIQFQNNGVVDDSQLPKDRFSAERLKGVDSTLKIQPAKLEDSAVYLCASSPRTDRFPDTQYFGPGTRLTVL.

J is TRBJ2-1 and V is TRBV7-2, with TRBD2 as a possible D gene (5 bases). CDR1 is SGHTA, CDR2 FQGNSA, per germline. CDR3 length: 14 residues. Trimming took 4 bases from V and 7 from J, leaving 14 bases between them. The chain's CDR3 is CASSSPRGLNEQFF. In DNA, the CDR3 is TGTGCCAGCAGCTCCCCACGAGGGTTGAATGAGCAGTTCTTC.

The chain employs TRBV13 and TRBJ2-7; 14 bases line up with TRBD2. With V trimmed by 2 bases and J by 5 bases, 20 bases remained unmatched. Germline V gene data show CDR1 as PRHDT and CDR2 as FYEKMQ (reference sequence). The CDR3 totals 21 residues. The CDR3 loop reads CASSLPRKTRTSGRTFHEQYF. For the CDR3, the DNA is TGTGCCAGCAGCTTACCTCGAAAGACGAGGACTAGCGGGAGGACCTTTCACGAGCAGTACTTC.

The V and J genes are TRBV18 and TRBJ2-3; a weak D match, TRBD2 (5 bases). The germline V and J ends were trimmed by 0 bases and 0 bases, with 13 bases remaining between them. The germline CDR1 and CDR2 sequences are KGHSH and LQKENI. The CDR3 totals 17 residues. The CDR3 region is CASSPPILRVSTDTQYF. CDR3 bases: TGTGCCAGCTCACCACCGATTTTGCGGGTTAGCACAGATACGCAGTATTTT.

As DNA, the CDR3 is TGTGCCTGGAGTGATGGTTGGGGGCCCCCCCAAGAGACCCAGTACTTC. This encodes CAWSDGWGPPQETQYF. The chain joins TRBV30 to TRBJ2-5; perhaps TRBD1 as D (6 bases). The germline V gene encodes CDR1 GTSNPN and CDR2 SVGIG (reference sequence). V gave up 1 base and J gave up 1 base, with 16 bases separating them. This CDR3 region has 16 residues.

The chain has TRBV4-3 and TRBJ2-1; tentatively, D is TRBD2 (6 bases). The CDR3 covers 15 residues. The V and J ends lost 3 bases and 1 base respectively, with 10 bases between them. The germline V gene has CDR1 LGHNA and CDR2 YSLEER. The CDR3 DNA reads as TGCGCCAGCAGCCACGACCGGGGGTCCTACAATGAGCAGTTCTTC. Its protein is CASSHDRGSYNEQFF.

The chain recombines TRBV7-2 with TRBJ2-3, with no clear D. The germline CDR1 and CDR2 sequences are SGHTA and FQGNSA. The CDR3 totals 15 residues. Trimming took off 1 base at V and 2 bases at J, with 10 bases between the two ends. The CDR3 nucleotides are TGTGCCAGCAGCTTAGATTTAGAACTCACAGATACGCAGTATTTT. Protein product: CASSLDLELTDTQYF.

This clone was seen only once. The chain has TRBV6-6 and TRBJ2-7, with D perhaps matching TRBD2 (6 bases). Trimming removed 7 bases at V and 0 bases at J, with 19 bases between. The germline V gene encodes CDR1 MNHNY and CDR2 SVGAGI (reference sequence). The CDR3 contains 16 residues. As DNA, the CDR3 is TGTGCCAGCACGAGGAAGCGGGTCCCGACCTCCTACGAGCAGTACTTC. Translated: CASTRKRVPTSYEQYF.

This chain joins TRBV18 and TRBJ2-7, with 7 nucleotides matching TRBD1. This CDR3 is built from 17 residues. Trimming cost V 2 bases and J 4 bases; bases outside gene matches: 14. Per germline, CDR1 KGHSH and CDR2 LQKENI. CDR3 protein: CASSPLEFRTGLYEQYF. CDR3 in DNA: TGTGCCAGCTCACCATTGGAGTTTAGGACAGGCCTATACGAGCAGTACTTC.

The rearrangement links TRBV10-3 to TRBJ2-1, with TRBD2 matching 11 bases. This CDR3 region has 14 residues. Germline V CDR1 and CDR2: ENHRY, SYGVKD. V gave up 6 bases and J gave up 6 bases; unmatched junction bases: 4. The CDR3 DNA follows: TGTGCCATCAGCCCGGGACTAGCGGCCAATGAGCAGTTCTTC. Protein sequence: CAISPGLAANEQFF.

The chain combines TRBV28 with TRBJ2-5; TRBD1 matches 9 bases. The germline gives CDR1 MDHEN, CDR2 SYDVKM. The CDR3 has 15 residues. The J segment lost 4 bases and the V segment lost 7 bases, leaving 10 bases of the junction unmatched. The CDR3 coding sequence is TGTGCCAGCAAATCCGGGGACAGGGTTGTAGAGACCCAGTACTTC. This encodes CASKSGDRVVETQYF.

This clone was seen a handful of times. The CDR3 loop reads CASSFGTSGSYEQYF. The CDR3 nucleotides read TGCGCCAGCAGTTTCGGGACTAGCGGGAGCTACGAGCAGTACTTC. The chain joins TRBV10-1 to TRBJ2-7, with TRBD2 matching 14 bases. The junction had 3 bases not matched to a gene; V was cut back by 5 bases and J by 3 bases. The CDR3 length is 15 residues. Germline values: CDR1 WNHNN, CDR2 SYGVQD (reference sequence).

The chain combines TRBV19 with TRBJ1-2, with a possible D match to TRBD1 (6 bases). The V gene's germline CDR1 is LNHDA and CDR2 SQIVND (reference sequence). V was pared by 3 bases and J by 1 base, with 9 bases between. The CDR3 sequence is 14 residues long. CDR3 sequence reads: CASSMGTFNYGYTF. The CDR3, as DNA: TGTGCCAGTAGTATGGGGACATTTAACTATGGCTACACCTTC.

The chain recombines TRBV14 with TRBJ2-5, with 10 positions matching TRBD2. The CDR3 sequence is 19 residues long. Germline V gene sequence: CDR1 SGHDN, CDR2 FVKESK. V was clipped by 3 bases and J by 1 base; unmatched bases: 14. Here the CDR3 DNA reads TGTGCCAGCAGCCACCTAGGAGCTCGAGCGGGAGGGCCCCAAGAGACCCAGTACTTC. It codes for CASSHLGARAGGPQETQYF.

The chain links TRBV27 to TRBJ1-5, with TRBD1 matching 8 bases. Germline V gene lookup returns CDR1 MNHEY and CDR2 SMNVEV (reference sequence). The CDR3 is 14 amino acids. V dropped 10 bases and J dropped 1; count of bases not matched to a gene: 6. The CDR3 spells CATGQGLSNQPQHF. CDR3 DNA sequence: TGTGCCACCGGACAGGGATTAAGCAATCAGCCCCAGCATTTT.

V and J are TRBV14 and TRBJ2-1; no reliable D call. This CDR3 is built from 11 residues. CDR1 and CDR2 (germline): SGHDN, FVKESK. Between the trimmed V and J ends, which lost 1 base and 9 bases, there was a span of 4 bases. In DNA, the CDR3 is TGTGCCAGCAGCCAAGGAGGTGAGCAGTTCTTC. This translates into CASSQGGEQFF.

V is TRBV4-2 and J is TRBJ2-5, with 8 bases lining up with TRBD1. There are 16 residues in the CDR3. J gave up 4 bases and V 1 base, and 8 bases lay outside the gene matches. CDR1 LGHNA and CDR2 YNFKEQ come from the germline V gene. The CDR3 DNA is TGTGCCAGCAGCCAAGCCCGCACAGGGGGTCGAGAGACCCAGTACTTC. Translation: CASSQARTGGRETQYF.

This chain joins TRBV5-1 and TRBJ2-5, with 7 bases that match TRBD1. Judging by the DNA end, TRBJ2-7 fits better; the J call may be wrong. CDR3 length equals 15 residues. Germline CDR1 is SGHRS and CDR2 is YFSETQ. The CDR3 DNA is TGCGCCAGCAGCTTTCGGACAGGCAGAACCTACGAGCAGTACTTC. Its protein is CASSFRTGRTYEQYF.

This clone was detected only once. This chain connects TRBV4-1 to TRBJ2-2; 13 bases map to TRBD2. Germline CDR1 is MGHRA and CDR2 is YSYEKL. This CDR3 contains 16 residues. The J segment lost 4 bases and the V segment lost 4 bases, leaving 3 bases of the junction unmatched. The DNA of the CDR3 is TGCGCCAGCAGCCCCCGGACTAGCGGGAGCACCGGGGAGCTGTTTTTT. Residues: CASSPRTSGSTGELFF.

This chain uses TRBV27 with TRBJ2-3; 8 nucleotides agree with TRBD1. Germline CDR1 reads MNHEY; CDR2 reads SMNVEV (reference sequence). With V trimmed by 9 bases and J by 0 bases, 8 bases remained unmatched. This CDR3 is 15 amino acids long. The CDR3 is CARYLWTGSTDTQYF. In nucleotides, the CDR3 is TGTGCCAGGTACTTGTGGACAGGGAGCACAGATACGCAGTATTTT.

CDR3 nucleotides: TGTGCCTGGATGGGACAGTTGCCCACTGAAGCTTTCTTT. It specifies CAWMGQLPTEAFF. The chain couples TRBV30 to TRBJ1-1; 7 bases line up with TRBD1. Germline V CDR1 and CDR2: GTSNPN, SVGIG (reference sequence). The CDR3 has 13 residues. The J segment lost 4 bases and the V segment lost 4 bases, leaving 6 bases of the junction unmatched.

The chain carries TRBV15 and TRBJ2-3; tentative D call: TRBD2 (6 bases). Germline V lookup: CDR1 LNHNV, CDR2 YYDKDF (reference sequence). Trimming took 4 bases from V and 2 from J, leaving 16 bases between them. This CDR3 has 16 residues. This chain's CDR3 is CATSNSILAYTDTQYF. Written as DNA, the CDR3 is TGTGCCACCAGCAATTCCATCCTAGCGTACACAGATACGCAGTATTTT.

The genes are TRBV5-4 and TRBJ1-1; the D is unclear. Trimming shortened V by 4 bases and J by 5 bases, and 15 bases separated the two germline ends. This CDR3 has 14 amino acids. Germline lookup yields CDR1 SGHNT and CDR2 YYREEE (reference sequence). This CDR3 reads CASSLVSGKTEAFF. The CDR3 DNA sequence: TGTGCCAGCAGCCTGGTTTCGGGGAAGACTGAAGCTTTCTTT.

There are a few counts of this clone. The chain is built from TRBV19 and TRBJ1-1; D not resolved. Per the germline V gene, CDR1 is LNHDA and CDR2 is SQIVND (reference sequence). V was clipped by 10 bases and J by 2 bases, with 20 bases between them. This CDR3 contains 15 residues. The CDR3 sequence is CATQEGQKGNTEAFF. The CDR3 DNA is TGTGCCACCCAGGAGGGCCAAAAGGGTAACACTGAAGCTTTCTTT.

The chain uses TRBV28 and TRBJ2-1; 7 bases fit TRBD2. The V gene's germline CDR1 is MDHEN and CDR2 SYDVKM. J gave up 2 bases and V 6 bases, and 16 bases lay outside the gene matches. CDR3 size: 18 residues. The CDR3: CASSQDILERDAYNEQFF. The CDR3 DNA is TGTGCCAGCAGCCAGGACATACTTGAGCGGGATGCCTACAATGAGCAGTTCTTC. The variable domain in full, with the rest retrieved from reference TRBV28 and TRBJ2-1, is DVKVTQSSRYLVKRTGEKVFLECVQDMDHENMFWYRQDPGLGLRLIYFSYDVKMKEKGDIPEGYSVSREKKERFSLILESASTNQTSMYLCASSQDILERDAYNEQFFGPGTRLTVL.

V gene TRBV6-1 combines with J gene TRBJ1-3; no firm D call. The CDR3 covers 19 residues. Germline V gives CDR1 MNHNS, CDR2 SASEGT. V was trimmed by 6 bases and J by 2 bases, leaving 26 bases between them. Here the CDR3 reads CASRETGNLSYNAGNTIYF. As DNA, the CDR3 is TGTGCCAGCAGGGAAACCGGGAACCTATCGTACAACGCTGGAAACACCATATATTTT.